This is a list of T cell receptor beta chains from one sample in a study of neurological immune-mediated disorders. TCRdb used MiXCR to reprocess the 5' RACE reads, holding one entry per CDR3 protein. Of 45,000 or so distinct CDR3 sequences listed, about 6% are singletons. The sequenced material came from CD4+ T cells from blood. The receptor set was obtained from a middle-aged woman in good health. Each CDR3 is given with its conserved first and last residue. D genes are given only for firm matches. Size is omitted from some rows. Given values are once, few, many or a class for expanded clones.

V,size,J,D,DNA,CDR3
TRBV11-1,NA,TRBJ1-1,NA,TGTGCCAGCAGCGGACTCATGAACACTGAAGCTTTCTTT,CASSGLMNTEAFF
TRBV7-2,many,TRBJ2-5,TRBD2,TGTGCCAGCAGCTTAGAGGGACTAGCGGGAATCCACCAAGAGACCCAGTACTTC,CASSLEGLAGIHQETQYF
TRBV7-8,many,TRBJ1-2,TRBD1,TGTGCCAGCAGCAAGGGACAGGGGGAAAATGGCTACACCTTC,CASSKGQGENGYTF
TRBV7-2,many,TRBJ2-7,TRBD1,TGTGCCAGCAGCTTAGGGACAGGGAAGTACGAGCAGTACTTC,CASSLGTGKYEQYF
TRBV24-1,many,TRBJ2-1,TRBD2,TGTGCCACCAGTGGAGGGACTAGCGGGAGGTGGTGGGAGCAGTTCTTC,CATSGGTSGRWWEQFF
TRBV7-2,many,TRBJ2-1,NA,TGTGCCAGCAGCTTAGCCGTGCTCCCCTACAATGAGCAGTTCTTC,CASSLAVLPYNEQFF
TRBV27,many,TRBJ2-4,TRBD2,TGTGCCAGCAGTTTACGTAGGGCTAGCGGGTCCAAAAACATTCAGTACTTC,CASSLRRASGSKNIQYF
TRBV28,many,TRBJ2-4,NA,TGTGCCAGCAGTCCGGGGGTTCTCAAAAACATTCAGTACTTC,CASSPGVLKNIQYF
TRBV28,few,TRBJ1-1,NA,TGTGCCAGCAGTCCCTTAGGGGACATGAACACTGAAGCTTTCTTT,CASSPLGDMNTEAFF
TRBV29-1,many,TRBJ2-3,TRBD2,TGCAGCGTTGAACCCCGCGGGAGCCACGATACGCAGTATTTT,CSVEPRGSHDTQYF
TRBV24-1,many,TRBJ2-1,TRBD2,TGTGCCACCAGTGATCTCCCGACTAGCAGTGAGCAGTTCTTC,CATSDLPTSSEQFF
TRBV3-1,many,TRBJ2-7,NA,TGTGCCAGCAGCCCCAGCCCCTCCGAGCAGTACTTC,CASSPSPSEQYF
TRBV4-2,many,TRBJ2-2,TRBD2,TGTGCCAGCAGCTCCCATCTCAGCGGGGGCGGGGGAACCGGGGAGCTGTTTTTT,CASSSHLSGGGGTGELFF
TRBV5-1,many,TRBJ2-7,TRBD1,TGCGCCAGCAGCTTGTGGGGGACAGGGAACGAGCAGTACTTC,CASSLWGTGNEQYF
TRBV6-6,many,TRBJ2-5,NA,TGTGCCAGCAGTTACTCGGGCAGGGCAGAGACCCAGTACTTC,CASSYSGRAETQYF
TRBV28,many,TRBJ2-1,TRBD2,TGTGCCAGCAGTTCTACTAGCGGGAGGACTACTGAGCAGTTCTTC,CASSSTSGRTTEQFF
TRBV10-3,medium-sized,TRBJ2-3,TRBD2,TGTGCCATCAGTGAGCCCATCCTGCTTAGCGGGTCAGATACGCAGTATTTT,CAISEPILLSGSDTQYF
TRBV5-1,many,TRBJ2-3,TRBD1,TGCGCCAGCAGCCGCTCCGGGACAGAGAGCACAGATACGCAGTATTTT,CASSRSGTESTDTQYF
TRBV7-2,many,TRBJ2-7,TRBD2,TGTGCCAGCAGCTTAGAAACTAGCGGGAGGACCTACGAGCAGTACTTC,CASSLETSGRTYEQYF
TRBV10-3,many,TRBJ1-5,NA,TGTGCCATCAGTGGGAGCAATCAGCCCCAGCATTTT,CAISGSNQPQHF
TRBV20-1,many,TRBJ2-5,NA,TGCAGTGCTAGAGATCTTAGGAGGGCCGAGACCCAGTACTTC,CSARDLRRAETQYF
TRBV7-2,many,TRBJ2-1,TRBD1,TGTGCCAGCAGCGCGGGACAGGGGGCTTGGGAGCAGTTCTTC,CASSAGQGAWEQFF
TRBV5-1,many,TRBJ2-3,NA,TGCGCCAGCAGCCCCGGCGGGTACACAGATACGCAGTATTTT,CASSPGGYTDTQYF
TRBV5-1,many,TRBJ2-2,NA,TGCGCCAGCAGCCCCGGGACACAACACACCGGGGAGCTGTTTTTT,CASSPGTQHTGELFF
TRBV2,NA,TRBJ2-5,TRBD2,TGTGCCAGCAGTTTGGGAGTAGCGGGAACCGGACAAGAGACCCAGTACTTC,CASSLGVAGTGQETQYF
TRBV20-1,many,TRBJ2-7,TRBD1,TGCAGTGCTAGAGAGCGCCCCGCCGGGACAGGTGCCTACGAGCAGTACTTC,CSARERPAGTGAYEQYF
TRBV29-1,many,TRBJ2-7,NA,TGCAGCGTTGAAGATCGTGGACAGCTCGACTCCTACGAGCAGTACTTC,CSVEDRGQLDSYEQYF
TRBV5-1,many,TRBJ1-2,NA,TGCGCCAGCAGCTTCGACAGCTCCTATGGCTACACCTTC,CASSFDSSYGYTF
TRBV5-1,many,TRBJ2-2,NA,TGCGCCAGCAGCTTGGCCAGGAGTGCGAACACCGGGGAGCTGTTTTTT,CASSLARSANTGELFF
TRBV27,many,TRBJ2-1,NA,TGTGCCAGCAGTTTATGGGGGACTCACTCCTACAATGAGCAGTTCTTC,CASSLWGTHSYNEQFF
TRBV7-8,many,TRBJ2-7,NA,TGTGCCAGCAGCTTCAACAGGCAAATCTACGAGCAGTACTTC,CASSFNRQIYEQYF
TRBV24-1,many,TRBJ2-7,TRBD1,TGTGCCACCAGTGATCCACAGGGACAGGGGGCCCACGAGCAGTACTTC,CATSDPQGQGAHEQYF
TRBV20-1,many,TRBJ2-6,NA,TGCAGTGCTAGAGATGGGTTAGGGGCCAACGTCCTGACTTTC,CSARDGLGANVLTF
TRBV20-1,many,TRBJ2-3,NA,TGCACCCCCCGCGGAGGAGATACGCAGTATTTT,CTPRGGDTQYF
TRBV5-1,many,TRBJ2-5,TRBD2,TGCGCCAGCAGCCAAACACTAGCGGTCCAAGAGACCCAGTACTTC,CASSQTLAVQETQYF
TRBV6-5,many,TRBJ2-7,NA,TGTGCCAGCAGTTACTCAGGGTCTCCCTACGAGCAGTACTTC,CASSYSGSPYEQYF
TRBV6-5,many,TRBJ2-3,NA,TGTGCCAGCAGCTCACTCCGCCCCCCCACAGATACGCAGTATTTT,CASSSLRPPTDTQYF
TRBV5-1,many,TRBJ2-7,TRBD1,TGCGCCAGCTGGCAGGACAGGCCCCACGAGCAGTACTTC,CASWQDRPHEQYF
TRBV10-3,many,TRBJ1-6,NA,TGTGCCATCAGTGAGGGGACCCTAGCGTCACCCCTCCACTTT,CAISEGTLASPLHF
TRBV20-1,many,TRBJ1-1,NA,TGCAGTGCTAGAGGTCGCAGTGTGCATCCCTTT,CSARGRSVHPF
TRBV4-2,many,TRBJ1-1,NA,TGTGCCAGCAGCCCCGGCGGGGTCAACACTGAAGCTTTCTTT,CASSPGGVNTEAFF
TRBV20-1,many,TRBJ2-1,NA,TGCAGTGCTACCGCTCGGCTGTCGGAGCAGTTCTTC,CSATARLSEQFF
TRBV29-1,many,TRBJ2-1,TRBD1,TGCAGCGGGGGACAGGGCCCCCCTATCAATGAGCAGTTCTTC,CSGGQGPPINEQFF
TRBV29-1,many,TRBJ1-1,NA,TGCAGCGTTGATCAGGGTATCACTGAAGCTTTCTTT,CSVDQGITEAFF
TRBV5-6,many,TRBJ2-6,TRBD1,TGTGCCAGCAGCTCCCAGGGGGTTGGGGCCAACGTCCTGACTTTC,CASSSQGVGANVLTF
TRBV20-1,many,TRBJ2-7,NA,TGCAGTGCTCGGCGGCGCCCCGACTACTCCTACGAGCAGTACTTC,CSARRRPDYSYEQYF
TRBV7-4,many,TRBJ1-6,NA,TGTGCCAGCAGCCTCAGAGGGACTGGAAATTCACCCCTCCACTTT,CASSLRGTGNSPLHF
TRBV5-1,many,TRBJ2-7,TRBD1,TGCGCCAGCAGCGGGACAGGGGGCGCCTACGAGCAGTACTTC,CASSGTGGAYEQYF